This T cell receptor (beta chain) derives from a study of Graves' ophthalmopathy and Graves' hyperthyroidism. Study details: Peripheral blood samples were taken at initial diagnosis, before any treatment.

V was cut by 6 bases and J by 3 bases, with 21 bases left in between. The CDR3 is 16 residues long. Germline CDR1 is MNHEY and CDR2 is SVGEGT. At least ten counts were recorded for this clonotype. The antigen remains unidentified. PBMCs were isolated from a roughly 10 ml sample of fresh peripheral blood. Study-wide points: In blood appeared most of the expanded thyroid clonotypes whose frequency exceeded 0.001.

RNA transcripts were the source from which TCR beta CDR3 regions were amplified. Scientists carried out first-round RT-PCR using HTBI primers and then a second-round multiplex PCR. TCRdb recomputed calls from the multiplex PCR reads with MiXCR, one row per CDR3 protein. Seen here are 150,000 to 200,000 distinct CDR3 sequences, 30% to 45% observed once, and the top ten hold roughly 5.8%. The TCR comes from a woman aged 40 to 50 with Graves' ophthalmopathy. The chain employs TRBV6-2 or TRBV6-3 and TRBJ2-7; TRBD2 might be the D (5 bases). The material sequenced was peripheral blood. The CDR3 region has the DNA TGTGCCAGCAGAGACGCGGAGGCCAGAACCAGCTACGAGCAGTACTTC. Protein sequence: CASRDAEARTSYEQYF.